This passage covers 5 T cell receptor beta chains from one sample sequenced in a study of blood T cells in healthy people across ages. Alongside a J-beta primer mix, a sample-barcoded 5' primer served in a second PCR lasting about 7 to 11 cycles. One entry per CDR3 protein results from TCRdb running MiXCR on the 5' RACE reads. The sample has about a million distinct CDR3 sequences, 45% to 50% seen once. The sequencing input was blood. Receptor source: a man aged 30 to 39 in good health.

The chain combines TRBV10-3 with TRBJ1-2, with unresolved D. Germline values: CDR1 ENHRY, CDR2 SYGVKD. The CDR3 sequence is 16 residues long. Trimming stripped 0 bases from V and 1 base from J, with 12 bases between. The CDR3 loop reads CAISESSGGFNYGYTF. DNA of the CDR3: TGTGCCATCAGTGAGTCGAGTGGAGGCTTTAACTATGGCTACACCTTC.

V usage is TRBV29-1 and J usage is TRBJ2-3, with 8 bases lining up with TRBD2. Germline assignment: CDR1 SQVTM and CDR2 ANQGSEA. V was clipped by 3 bases and J by 5 bases; unmatched bases: 1. CDR3 length: 12 amino acids. The CDR3 protein is CSVELAGDTQYF. The CDR3, as DNA: TGCAGCGTTGAGCTAGCGGGAGATACGCAGTATTTT.

The CDR3 protein is CASSYRGQEGGEQYF. The CDR3 DNA reads as TGTGCCAGCAGTTACCGAGGACAGGAGGGGGGCGAGCAGTACTTC. The rearrangement links TRBV6-6 to TRBJ2-7, with TRBD1 as a possible D gene (7 bases). CDR3 length: 15 residues. Germline V gene data show CDR1 as MNHNY and CDR2 as SVGAGI (reference sequence). Trimming pared 2 bases from V and 6 bases from J, leaving 17 bases between.

The V and J genes are TRBV27 and TRBJ2-3, with TRBD1 identical over 7 bases. The ends lost 7 bases at V and 3 bases at J; junction bases unmatched: 4. This CDR3 spans 13 amino acids. Per the germline V gene, CDR1 is MNHEY and CDR2 is SMNVEV (reference sequence). CDR3 residues: CASISQGTDTQYF. For the CDR3, the DNA is TGTGCCAGCATATCACAGGGGACAGATACGCAGTATTTT.

This chain joins TRBV7-2 and TRBJ2-1; TRBD2 might be the D (7 bases). The V end was cut by 3 bases, the J end by 2 bases, with 11 bases between. Germline V gene data show CDR1 as SGHTA and CDR2 as FQGNSA. This CDR3 is built from 15 residues. CDR3 in amino acids: CASSLMGGPYNEQFF. CDR3 nucleotides: TGTGCCAGCAGCTTGATGGGGGGGCCCTACAATGAGCAGTTCTTC. The entire variable domain, with the rest obtained from reference TRBV7-2 and TRBJ2-1, is as follows: GAGVSQSPSNKVTEKGKDVELRCDPISGHTALYWYRQSLGQGLEFLIYFQGNSAPDKSGLPSDRFSAERTGGSVSTLTIQRTQQEDSAVYLCASSLMGGPYNEQFFGPGTRLTVL.